The 16 T cell receptor beta chains presented below share a single source sample, sequenced in a study of blood T cells in healthy people across ages. For the second PCR, which ran for about 6 to 11 cycles, a sample-barcoded 5' primer and a J-beta primer mix were used. Using its own MiXCR run on the 5' RACE reads, TCRdb lists one record per CDR3 protein. The sample lists 500,000 to 700,000 distinct CDR3 sequences, about 30% occurring once. The specimen was blood. The receptors here all came from a woman older than 75 in good health.

This clonotype was seen at least ten times. This chain joins TRBV15 and TRBJ2-5, with D tentatively TRBD1 (7 bases). The V end was cut by 2 bases, the J end by 2 bases, with 9 bases between. The CDR3 totals 14 residues. The germline gives CDR1 LNHNV, CDR2 YYDKDF (reference sequence). The CDR3 is CATSRQGGQETQYF. Here the CDR3 DNA reads TGTGCCACCAGCAGACAGGGGGGTCAAGAGACCCAGTACTTC.

This clonotype was seen a single time. The junction differs from germline at one of its ends, possibly a read error. The rearrangement joins TRBV15 to TRBJ2-1; maybe TRBD2 (6 bases). This CDR3 is built from 16 residues. Germline CDR1 and CDR2: LNHNV and YYDKDF (reference sequence). The CDR3 sequence: CAASRDSGGAYNEQFF. As DNA, the CDR3 is TGTGCCGCCAGCAGAGATAGCGGCGGGGCTTACAATGAGCAGTTCTTC.

As for this clonotype: A read error may explain this, as a much larger clone is one base away. The CDR3 coding sequence is TGTGCCAGCAGGGGGGACAGGTGGGATGGCTACACCTTC. Translation gives CASRGDRWDGYTF. J is TRBJ1-2 and V is TRBV6-6, with 8 bases aligning to TRBD1. The trim removed 6 bases at V and 6 bases at J, leaving 6 bases unmatched. The CDR3 loop spans 13 amino acids. The V gene's germline CDR1 is MNHNY and CDR2 SVGAGI (reference sequence).

This clonotype was seen ten or more times. The J gene is TRBJ1-5, the V gene TRBV4-2; D unresolved. CDR1 is LGHNA and CDR2 is YNFKEQ in the germline V gene. This CDR3 contains 14 residues. The germline V and J ends were trimmed by 4 bases and 2 bases, with 9 bases remaining between them. CDR3 amino acids: CASSRLGGNQPQHF. The CDR3, as DNA: TGTGCCAGCAGCCGGCTAGGAGGCAATCAGCCCCAGCATTTT.

This clonotype has just a few counts. The genes are TRBV6-1 and TRBJ1-6; D call uncertain. Per germline, CDR1 MNHNS and CDR2 SASEGT. The CDR3 is made up of 12 amino acids. Trimming took 3 bases from V and 15 from J, leaving 12 bases between them. The CDR3, as DNA: TGTGCCAGCAGTGACACGGGTTGGCGCCTCCACTTT. Translating gives CASSDTGWRLHF.

In this sample, this clonotype turned up many times. V and J are TRBV28 and TRBJ2-7; tentative D call: TRBD2 (5 bases). Per germline, CDR1 MDHEN and CDR2 SYDVKM. This CDR3 is built from 18 residues. Trimming pared 0 bases from V and 2 bases from J, leaving 20 bases between. The CDR3 protein is CASSLWGFGEGLTYEQYF. For the CDR3, the DNA is TGTGCCAGCAGTTTATGGGGCTTTGGAGAGGGCCTCACCTACGAGCAGTACTTC.

This clonotype occurred a few times. Just one base apart from a much larger clone, this may be a read error. CDR3 protein: CASSFQAGDNQPQHF. Written as DNA, the CDR3 is TGTGCCAGCAGCTTCCAGGCCGGGGACAATCAGCCCCAGCATTTT. The rearrangement uses TRBV7-2 and TRBJ1-5; unclear D gene. The germline gives CDR1 SGHTA, CDR2 FQGNSA. The CDR3 is made up of 15 amino acids. V lost 3 bases and J 3 bases, leaving 12 bases between the germline ends.

This clonotype was seen a handful of times. The J gene is TRBJ2-2, the V gene TRBV6-5; D ambiguous. Germline lookup yields CDR1 MNHEY and CDR2 SVGAGI. The CDR3 consists of 14 residues. V lost 6 bases and J lost 7, with 15 bases in between. The DNA for the CDR3 is TGTGCCAGCAGCCCCCGGGCTATTAACGGGGAGCTGTTTTTT. Translated: CASSPRAINGELFF.

Details on this clonotype: This may arise from a read error, as a much more abundant clone is one base away. The J gene is TRBJ2-3, the V gene TRBV20-1, with D perhaps matching TRBD1 or TRBD2 (5 bases each). The V gene's germline CDR1 is DFQATT and CDR2 SNEGSKA (reference sequence). V dropped 5 bases and J dropped 12 bases, with 15 bases sitting between them. This CDR3 has 11 residues. The CDR3 sequence: CSAGDGPFQYF. CDR3 in DNA: TGCAGTGCTGGGGACGGCCCTTTTCAGTATTTT.

The sample holds many counts of this clonotype. This chain links TRBV20-1 with TRBJ2-5; 8 bases map to TRBD2. V was clipped by 1 base and J by 2 bases; unmatched bases: 3. The CDR3 length is 14 residues. Germline V gives CDR1 DFQATT, CDR2 SNEGSKA (reference sequence). Here the CDR3 reads CSARVSGEQETQYF. DNA of the CDR3: TGCAGTGCTAGAGTTAGCGGGGAACAAGAGACCCAGTACTTC.

The chain joins TRBV28 to TRBJ1-2, with a possible D match to TRBD1 (5 bases). V lost 3 bases and J lost 7, with 6 bases in between. Looked up from germline, CDR1 is MDHEN and CDR2 is SYDVKM. The CDR3 runs 11 residues. This CDR3 reads CASSFRGGYTF. The CDR3 DNA follows: TGTGCCAGCAGTTTTAGGGGTGGCTACACCTTC.

Worth noting for this clonotype: A much larger clone lies one base from this, so it may be a read error. The rearrangement uses TRBV7-9 and TRBJ1-6; 9 bases are shared with TRBD1. The germline V gene has CDR1 SEHNR and CDR2 FQNEAQ (reference sequence). The CDR3 is 15 amino acids. V trimming: 9 bases; J trimming: 6 bases; junction bases outside the gene matches: 9. The DNA of the CDR3 is TGTGCCAGAAGCCCGCCGGGACAGGGTAATTCACCCCTCCACTTT. This gives the protein CARSPPGQGNSPLHF.

This clonotype was detected ten times or more. The CDR3, as DNA: TGTGCCAGCAGCTACAGGGGTCGGGTAGAGACCCAGTACTTC. It codes for CASSYRGRVETQYF. The chain links TRBV5-4 to TRBJ2-5, with 7 bases fitting TRBD1. CDR3 length equals 14 residues. Germline CDR1 reads SGHNT; CDR2 reads YYREEE (reference sequence). Trimming at V came to 3 bases and at J to 4 bases, leaving 6 bases not matched to a gene.

As for this clonotype: A much larger clone lies one base from this, so it may be a read error. The chain combines TRBV5-5 with TRBJ2-1; 9 bases agree with TRBD1. The CDR3 spans 13 residues. V was clipped by 1 base and J by 8 bases; unmatched bases: 1. Per the germline V gene, CDR1 is SGHKS and CDR2 is YYEKEE (reference sequence). The CDR3 reads CASSLRDRDEQFF. For the CDR3, the DNA is TGTGCCAGCAGCTTGCGGGACAGGGATGAGCAGTTCTTC.

In regard to this clonotype: This clone may be a read error of a much larger clone one base away. J is TRBJ1-6 and V is TRBV28; TRBD1 might be the D (5 bases). The CDR3 spans 15 residues. The germline CDR1 and CDR2 sequences are MDHEN and SYDVKM. The CDR3 is CASKTVGNYNSPPHF. CDR3 nucleotides: TGTGCCAGTAAGACAGTCGGGAATTATAATTCACCCCCCCACTTT.

This clonotype was recorded many times. At one end, the junction sequence differs from germline, possibly due to a read error. The CDR3 DNA reads as TGTGCCAGCAGCTTAGGAGGGTTCAACACTGAAGCTTTCTTT. Its translation: CASSLGGFNTEAFF. The rearrangement links TRBV5-1 to TRBJ1-1; D ambiguous. From germline, CDR1 is SGHRS and CDR2 YFSETQ. This CDR3 has 14 amino acids.